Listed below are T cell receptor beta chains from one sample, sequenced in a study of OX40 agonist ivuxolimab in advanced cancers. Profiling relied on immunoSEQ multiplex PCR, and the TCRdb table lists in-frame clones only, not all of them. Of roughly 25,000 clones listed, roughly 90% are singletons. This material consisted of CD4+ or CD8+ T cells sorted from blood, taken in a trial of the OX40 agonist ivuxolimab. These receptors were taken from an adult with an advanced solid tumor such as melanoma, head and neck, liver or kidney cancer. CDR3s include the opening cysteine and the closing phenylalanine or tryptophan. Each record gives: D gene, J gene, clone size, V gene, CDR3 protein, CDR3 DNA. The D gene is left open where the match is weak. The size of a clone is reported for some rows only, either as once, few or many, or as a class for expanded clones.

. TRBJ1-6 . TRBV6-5 CASSSGQLNSPLHF TGTGCCAGCAGTTCAGGACAGCTTAATTCACCCCTCCACTTT
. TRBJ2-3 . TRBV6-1 CASSLPGISTDTQYF TGTGCCAGCAGTCTCCCCGGGATAAGCACAGATACGCAGTATTTT
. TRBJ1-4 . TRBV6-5 CASSYKSATNEKLFF TGTGCCAGCAGTTACAAGTCAGCAACTAATGAAAAACTGTTTTTT
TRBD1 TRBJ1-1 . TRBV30 CAWSALSEYRGVPHVYTEAFF TGTGCCTGGAGTGCCCTCTCAGAATACAGGGGAGTCCCCCATGTGTACACTGAAGCTTTCTTT
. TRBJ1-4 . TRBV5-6 CASTQTGGASNEKLFF TGTGCCAGCACCCAAACCGGAGGGGCCTCTAATGAAAAACTGTTTTTT
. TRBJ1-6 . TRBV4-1 CASSQVLGASSPLHF TGCGCCAGCAGCCAAGTCTTAGGGGCTAGTTCACCCCTCCACTTT
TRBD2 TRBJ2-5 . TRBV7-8 CASSLPKRGAEETQYF TGTGCCAGCAGCTTACCGAAGCGGGGAGCTGAAGAGACCCAGTACTTC
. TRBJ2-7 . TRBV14 CASSQYLYEQYF TGTGCCAGCAGCCAATACCTCTACGAGCAGTACTTC
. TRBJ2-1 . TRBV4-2 CASSQLEDGRSYNEQFF TGTGCCAGCAGCCAGCTTGAAGACGGGAGATCCTACAATGAGCAGTTCTTC
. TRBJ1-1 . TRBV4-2 CASSQETGGGVGTEAFF TGTGCCAGCAGCCAAGAAACTGGCGGGGGGGTGGGCACTGAAGCTTTCTTT
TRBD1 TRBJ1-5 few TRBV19 CASSTPGTGLNSNQPQHF TGTGCCAGTAGTACCCCCGGGACAGGGCTAAATAGCAATCAGCCCCAGCATTTT
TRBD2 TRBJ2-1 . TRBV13 CASSLGLAGGDEQFF TGTGCCAGCAGCTTAGGGCTAGCGGGAGGGGATGAGCAGTTCTTC
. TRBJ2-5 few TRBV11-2 CASSLGRGWQETQYF TGTGCCAGCAGCTTGGGCAGGGGTTGGCAAGAGACCCAGTACTTC
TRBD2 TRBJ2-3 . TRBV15 CATSPGGSSTDTQYF TGTGCCACCAGTCCGGGGGGGTCTAGCACAGATACGCAGTATTTT
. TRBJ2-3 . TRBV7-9 CASSLEPLQYF TGTGCCAGCAGCTTAGAGCCGTTGCAGTATTTT
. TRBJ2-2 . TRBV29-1 CSVERSNTGELFF TGCAGCGTTGAGCGGTCGAACACCGGGGAGCTGTTTTTT
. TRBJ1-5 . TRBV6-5 CASTLGGGNQPQHF TGTGCCAGCACCCTAGGGGGGGGAAATCAGCCCCAGCATTTT
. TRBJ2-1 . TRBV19 CASSIWGGGQNEQFF TGTGCCAGTAGCATATGGGGCGGTGGACAAAATGAGCAGTTCTTC
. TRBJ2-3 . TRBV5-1 CASSLNGGTSTDTQYF TGCGCCAGCAGCTTGAATGGCGGGACTAGCACAGATACGCAGTATTTT
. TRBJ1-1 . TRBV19 CASTHRDSGYTEAFF TGTGCCAGTACCCATAGGGACTCTGGGTACACTGAAGCTTTCTTT
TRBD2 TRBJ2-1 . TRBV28 CASSLKASGIPYEQFF TGTGCCAGCAGTTTAAAGGCTAGCGGGATCCCATACGAGCAGTTCTTC
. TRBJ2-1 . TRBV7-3 CASSLSLRGSAPGEQFF TGTGCCAGCAGCTTAAGCCTGAGGGGGAGCGCTCCTGGTGAGCAGTTCTTC
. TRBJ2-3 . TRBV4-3 CASSQIADTDTQYF TGCGCCAGCAGCCAAATTGCGGACACAGATACGCAGTATTTT
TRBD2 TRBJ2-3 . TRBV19 CASSTGLAGVPYTQYF TGTGCCAGTAGTACGGGACTAGCGGGAGTGCCCTATACGCAGTATTTT
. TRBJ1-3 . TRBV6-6 CASIGLPVVGNTIYF TGTGCCAGCATTGGACTCCCCGTTGTTGGAAACACCATATATTTT
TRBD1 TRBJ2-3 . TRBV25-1 CASSAYRGPEGTDTQYF TGTGCCAGCAGTGCTTACAGGGGGCCCGAGGGCACAGATACGCAGTATTTT
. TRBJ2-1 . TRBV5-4 CASSSRDYNEQFF TGTGCCAGCAGCTCCCGGGACTACAATGAGCAGTTCTTC
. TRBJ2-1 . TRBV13 CASSLGYNEQFF TGTGCCAGCAGCTTAGGGTACAATGAGCAGTTCTTC
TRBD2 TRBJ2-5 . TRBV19 CASSISPWTSGSGETQYF TGTGCCAGTAGTATCTCGCCCTGGACTAGCGGGAGTGGCGAGACCCAGTACTTC
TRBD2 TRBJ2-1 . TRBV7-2 CASSHLAGGYNEQFF TGTGCCAGCAGCCATTTAGCGGGGGGATACAATGAGCAGTTCTTC
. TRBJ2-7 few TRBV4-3 CASSQDIQGYEQYF TGCGCCAGCAGCCAAGATATACAGGGCTACGAGCAGTACTTC
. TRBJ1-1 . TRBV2 CASSGTGVEAFF TGTGCCAGCAGTGGGACCGGGGTTGAAGCTTTCTTT
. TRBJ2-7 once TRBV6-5 CASSEVFAYEQYF TGTGCCAGCAGTGAAGTGTTTGCCTACGAGCAGTACTTC
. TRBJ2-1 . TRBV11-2 CASSFGDTYNEQFF TGTGCCAGCAGCTTCGGGGATACCTACAATGAGCAGTTCTTC
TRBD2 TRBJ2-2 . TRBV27 CASRTIAGATGELFF TGTGCCAGCAGAACCATAGCGGGGGCCACCGGGGAGCTGTTTTTT
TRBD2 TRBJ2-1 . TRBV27 CASIFGPSGIGEQFF TGTGCCAGCATCTTCGGGCCTAGCGGGATCGGAGAGCAGTTCTTC